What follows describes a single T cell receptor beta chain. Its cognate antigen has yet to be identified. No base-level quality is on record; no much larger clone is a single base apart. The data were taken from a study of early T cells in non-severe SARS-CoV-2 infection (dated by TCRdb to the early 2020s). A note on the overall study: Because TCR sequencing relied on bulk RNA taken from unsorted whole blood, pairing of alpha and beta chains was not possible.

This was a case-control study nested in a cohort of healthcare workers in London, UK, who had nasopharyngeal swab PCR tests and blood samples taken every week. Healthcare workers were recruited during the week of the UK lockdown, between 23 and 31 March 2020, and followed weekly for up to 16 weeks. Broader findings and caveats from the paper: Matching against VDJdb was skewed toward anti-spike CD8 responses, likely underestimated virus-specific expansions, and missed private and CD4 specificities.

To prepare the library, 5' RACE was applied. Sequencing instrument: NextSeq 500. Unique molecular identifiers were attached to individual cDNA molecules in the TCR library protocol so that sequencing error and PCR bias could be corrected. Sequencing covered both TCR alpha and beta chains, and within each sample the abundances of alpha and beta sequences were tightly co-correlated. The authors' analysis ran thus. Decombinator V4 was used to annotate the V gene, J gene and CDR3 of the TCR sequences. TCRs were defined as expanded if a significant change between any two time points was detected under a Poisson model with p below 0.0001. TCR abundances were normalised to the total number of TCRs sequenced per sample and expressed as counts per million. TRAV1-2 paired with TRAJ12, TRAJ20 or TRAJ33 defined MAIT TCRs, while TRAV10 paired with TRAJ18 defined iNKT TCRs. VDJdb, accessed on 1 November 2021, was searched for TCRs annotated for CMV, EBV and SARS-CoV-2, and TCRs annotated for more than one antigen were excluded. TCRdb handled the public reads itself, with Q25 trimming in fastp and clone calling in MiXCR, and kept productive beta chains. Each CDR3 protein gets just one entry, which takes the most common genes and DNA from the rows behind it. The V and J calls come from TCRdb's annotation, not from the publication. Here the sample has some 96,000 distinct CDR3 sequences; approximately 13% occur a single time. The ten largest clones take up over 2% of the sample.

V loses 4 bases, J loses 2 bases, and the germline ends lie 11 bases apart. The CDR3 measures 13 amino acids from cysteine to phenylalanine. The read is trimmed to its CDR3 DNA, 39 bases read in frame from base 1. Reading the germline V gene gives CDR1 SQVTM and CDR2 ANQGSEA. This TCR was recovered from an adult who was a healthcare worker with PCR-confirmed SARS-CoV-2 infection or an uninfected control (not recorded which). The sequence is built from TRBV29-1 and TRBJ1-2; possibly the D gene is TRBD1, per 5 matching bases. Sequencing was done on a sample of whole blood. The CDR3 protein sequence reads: CSVGVGENYGYTF. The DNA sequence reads TGCAGCGTTGGGGTGGGGGAGAACTATGGCTACACCTTC.